A single sample gave rise to the 9 T cell receptor beta chains below, sequenced in a study of regulatory T cells in long-lasting Graves disease. Time point denoted: newly diagnosed GD, antithyroid drugs for less than 3 months. Extracted PBMC RNA gave rise to the TCR library. According to the study, TCR beta libraries were built with iRepertoire HTBI primers and CDR3-region Arm-PCR. In TCRdb, the multiplex PCR reads were re-called with MiXCR into one record per CDR3 protein. The table lists 620,000 or so distinct CDR3 sequences, about 15% of them singletons, with 15% to 20% in the top ten. The same data also went into a second study, on T cells in Graves' hyperthyroidism and ophthalmopathy.

The specimen comprised peripheral blood mononuclear cells (PBMCs), sampled at new diagnosis, from a patient treated with antithyroid drugs. The receptors shown here come from a woman aged 25 to 39 with Graves disease.

This clonotype showed up many times. The rearrangement uses TRBV7-2 and TRBJ2-5; TRBD1 might be the D (6 bases). The CDR3 is 16 residues long. Trimming shortened V by 1 base and J by 6 bases, and 18 bases separated the two germline ends. Germline V lookup: CDR1 SGHTA, CDR2 FQGNSA. Written as DNA, the CDR3 is TGTGCCAGCAGCTTAGAGGTCGGCACAGGGAGTCAGACCCAGTACTTC. Its translation is CASSLEVGTGSQTQYF.

This clonotype was observed a handful of times. The chain recombines TRBV18 with TRBJ1-6, with 8 bases lining up with TRBD1. The CDR3 consists of 15 residues. V trimming: 3 bases; J trimming: 6 bases; junction bases outside the gene matches: 4. Germline lookup yields CDR1 KGHSH and CDR2 LQKENI. In nucleotides, the CDR3 is TGTGCCAGCTCACCCACCAGGGGGCTTAATTCACCCCTCCACTTT. It specifies CASSPTRGLNSPLHF.

V gene TRBV30 combines with J gene TRBJ1-1, with D uncertain. The CDR3 runs 11 residues. The V gene lost 4 bases and the J gene lost 8 bases, with 11 bases spanning the gap. CDR1 GTSNPN and CDR2 SVGIG come from the germline V gene (reference sequence). CDR3 region: CAWTFDEEAFF. In DNA form, the CDR3 reads TGTGCCTGGACCTTTGACGAGGAAGCTTTCTTT.

As for this clonotype: A read error may explain this, as a much larger clone is one base away. The chain employs TRBV7-9 and TRBJ2-7; TRBD1 matches 7 bases. The germline V gene has CDR1 SEHNR and CDR2 FQNEAQ (reference sequence). This CDR3 has 15 amino acids. The V gene end was trimmed by 8 bases and the J gene end by 6 bases; junction bases not matched to a gene: 16. Written as DNA, the CDR3 is TGTGCCAGCGGAGAGACAGGGAAGGGAACGGGCGAGCAGTACTTC. Its protein is CASGETGKGTGEQYF.

The chain is built from TRBV19 and TRBJ2-1, with 9 positions matching TRBD1. CDR3 length: 17 amino acids. V lost 2 bases to trimming and J lost 6 bases; unmatched junction nucleotides: 11. The germline V gene encodes CDR1 LNHDA and CDR2 SQIVND (reference sequence). This CDR3 reads CASSIRVERDRVNEQFF. Here the CDR3 DNA reads TGTGCCAGTAGTATAAGAGTCGAGAGGGACAGGGTCAATGAGCAGTTCTTC.

This clonotype was detected ten times or more. The chain carries TRBV2 and TRBJ2-7, with D hard to call. Looked up from germline, CDR1 is SNHLY and CDR2 is FYNNEI. Trimming shortened V by 8 bases and J by 7 bases, and 12 bases separated the two germline ends. The CDR3 has 11 residues. CDR3 in DNA: TGTGCCAGCCGACTTTCAAAGGAGCAGTACTTC. This translates into CASRLSKEQYF.

V and J are TRBV6-9 and TRBJ1-4; 9 bases map to TRBD1. Germline-derived CDR1 and CDR2 are MNHGY and SVAAGI. This CDR3 has 17 residues. The V segment lost 4 bases and the J segment 5 bases; nucleotides outside the gene matches: 11. The CDR3 sequence: CASSSWTGVGSNEKLFF. CDR3 nucleotide sequence: TGTGCCAGCAGTTCTTGGACAGGGGTGGGTTCCAATGAAAAACTGTTTTTT.

This clonotype turned up a few times. This chain joins TRBV6-5 and TRBJ2-3, with D perhaps TRBD1 or TRBD2 (5 bases each). V was clipped by 0 bases and J by 2 bases, with 9 bases between them. Germline V lookup: CDR1 MNHEY, CDR2 SVGAGI. The CDR3 is 15 amino acids. The CDR3 here is CASSYSGEATDTQYF. The CDR3 DNA reads as TGTGCCAGCAGTTACTCGGGGGAAGCCACAGATACGCAGTATTTT.

J is TRBJ1-3 and V is TRBV20-1; TRBD1 matches 7 bases. The CDR3 extends over 13 amino acids. Germline V lookup: CDR1 DFQATT, CDR2 SNEGSKA (reference sequence). Unmatched junction bases numbered 4, after V lost 6 bases and J lost 2 bases. CDR3 in amino acids: CSASDRTGNTIYF. The CDR3 DNA follows: TGCAGTGCCTCGGACAGGACTGGAAACACCATATATTTT.